The clone carrying this TCR beta chain was seen only a few times. The CDR3 loop spans 14 amino acids. Germline V gives CDR1 MNHNS, CDR2 SASEGT. V lost 8 bases to trimming and J lost 2 bases, with 16 bases between them. Amplification of TCR alpha and beta CDR3 regions from RNA used iRepertoire nested multiplex PCR. TCRdb re-derived calls from the multiplex PCR reads in MiXCR, one entry per CDR3 protein. This table holds some 150,000 distinct CDR3 sequences, about two fifths found once. These data originate in a study of glioma-infiltrating T cells. The V gene is TRBV6-1, the J gene TRBJ2-7; D unresolved. The sequence derives from a human donor with low-grade glioma or glioblastoma, undergoing nonglioma brain surgery, or in good health (not recorded which). Sequencing used glioma tissue, nonneoplastic brain tissue, or PBMCs (not recorded which). The CDR3 region is CASSRGRVAYEQYF. The CDR3 DNA follows: TGTGCCAGCTCCCGAGGACGTGTTGCCTACGAGCAGTACTTC.